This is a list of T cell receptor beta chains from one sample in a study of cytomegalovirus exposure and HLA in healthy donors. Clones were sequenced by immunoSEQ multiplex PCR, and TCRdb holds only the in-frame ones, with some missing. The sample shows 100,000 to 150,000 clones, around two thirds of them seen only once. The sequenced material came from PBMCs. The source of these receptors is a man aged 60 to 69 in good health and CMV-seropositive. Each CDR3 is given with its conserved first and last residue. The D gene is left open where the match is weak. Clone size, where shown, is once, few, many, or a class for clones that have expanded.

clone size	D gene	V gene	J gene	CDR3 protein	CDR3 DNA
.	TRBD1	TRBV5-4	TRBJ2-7	CASSYDRGNTYEQYF	TGTGCCAGCAGCTATGACAGGGGGAATACCTACGAGCAGTACTTC
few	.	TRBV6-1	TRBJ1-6	CASSELVNGESPLHF	TGTGCCAGCAGTGAATTAGTGAATGGGGAGTCACCCCTCCACTTT
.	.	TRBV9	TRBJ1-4	CASARQAHNEKLFF	TGTGCCAGCGCCAGACAGGCCCATAATGAAAAACTGTTTTTT
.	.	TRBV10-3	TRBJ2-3	CAISGPRGGQTDTQYF	TGTGCCATCAGTGGGCCGAGGGGGGGACAAACAGATACGCAGTATTTT
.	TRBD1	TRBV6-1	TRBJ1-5	CASSAPRTGDRVQPQHF	TGTGCCAGCAGTGCGCCGAGAACAGGGGATCGGGTTCAGCCCCAGCATTTT
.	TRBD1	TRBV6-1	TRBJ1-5	CASSFNRGNQPQHF	TGTGCCAGCAGTTTTAACAGGGGGAATCAGCCCCAGCATTTT
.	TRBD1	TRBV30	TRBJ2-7	CAWSSPGQGKYEQYF	TGTGCCTGGAGTTCTCCGGGACAGGGGAAGTACGAGCAGTACTTC
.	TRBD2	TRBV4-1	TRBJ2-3	CASSQDRSGGDVADTQYF	TGCGCCAGCAGCCAAGATCGTAGCGGGGGGGACGTGGCAGATACGCAGTATTTT
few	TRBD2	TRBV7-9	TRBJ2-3	CASMSGGAGTDTQYF	TGTGCCAGCATGAGCGGGGGGGCCGGCACAGATACGCAGTATTTT
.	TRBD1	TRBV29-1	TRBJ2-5	CSVDAGGGKTQYF	TGCAGCGTCGACGCAGGGGGCGGGAAGACCCAGTACTTC
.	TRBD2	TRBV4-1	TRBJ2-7	CASSPLTSPHYEQYF	TGCGCCAGCAGCCCCCTGACTAGCCCCCACTACGAGCAGTACTTC
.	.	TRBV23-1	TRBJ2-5	CASSTGVAPETQYF	TGCGCCAGCAGCACGGGAGTAGCCCCCGAGACCCAGTACTTC
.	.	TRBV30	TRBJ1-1	CAWRTGAEAFF	TGTGCCTGGCGAACCGGGGCTGAAGCTTTCTTT
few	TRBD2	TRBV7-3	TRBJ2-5	CASSLQREETQYF	TGTGCCAGCAGCTTACAGCGGGAGGAGACCCAGTACTTC
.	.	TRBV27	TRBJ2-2	CASSFWNTGELFF	TGTGCCAGCAGTTTCTGGAACACCGGGGAGCTGTTTTTT
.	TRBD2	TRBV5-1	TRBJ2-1	CASSLVGTSGGFGYEQFF	TGCGCCAGCAGCTTGGTCGGGACTAGCGGGGGCTTCGGATATGAGCAGTTCTTC
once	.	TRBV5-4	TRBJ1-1	CASSLDLLQGNTEAFF	TGTGCCAGCAGCTTAGATCTTCTCCAGGGGAACACTGAAGCTTTCTTT
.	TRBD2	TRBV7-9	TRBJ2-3	CASRRSGGVADTQYF	TGTGCCAGCAGACGGAGCGGGGGGGTCGCAGATACGCAGTATTTT
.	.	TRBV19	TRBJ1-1	CASSNYLRSENTEAFF	TGTGCCAGTAGTAATTATCTTCGGTCTGAGAACACTGAAGCTTTCTTT
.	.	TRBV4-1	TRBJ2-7	CASSHGGINEQYF	TGCGCCAGCAGCCACGGAGGTATCAACGAGCAGTACTTC
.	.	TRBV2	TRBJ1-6	CASRIEGVGSPLHF	TGTGCCAGCAGAATCGAGGGGGTTGGGTCACCCCTCCACTTT
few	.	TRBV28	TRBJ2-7	CASSSSGTLSYEQYF	TGTGCCAGCAGTTCGTCCGGGACATTGTCCTACGAGCAGTACTTC
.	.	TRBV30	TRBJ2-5	CAWSVLKETQYF	TGTGCCTGGAGTGTACTTAAAGAGACCCAGTACTTC
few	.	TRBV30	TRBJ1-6	CAWRENRDSPLHF	TGTGCCTGGAGGGAAAACAGGGATTCACCCCTCCACTTT
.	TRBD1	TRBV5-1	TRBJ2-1	CASSMTQGAGNEQFF	TGCGCCAGCAGCATGACACAGGGGGCGGGCAATGAGCAGTTCTTC
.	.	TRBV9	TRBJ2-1	CASSVIRGNEQFF	TGTGCCAGCAGCGTAATTAGGGGGAACGAGCAGTTCTTC
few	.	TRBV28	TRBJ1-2	CASSLLAPQRTGNYGYPF	TGTGCCAGCAGTTTATTGGCACCCCAACGTACGGGGAACTATGGCTACCCCTTC
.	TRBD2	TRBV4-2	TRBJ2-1	CASSSSGGDEQFF	TGTGCCAGCAGCTCTAGCGGGGGGGATGAGCAGTTCTTC
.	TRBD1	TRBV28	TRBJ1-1	CASSRGTGVLSTEAFF	TGTGCCAGCAGTAGGGGAACAGGGGTACTAAGCACTGAAGCTTTCTTT
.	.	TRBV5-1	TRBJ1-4	CASSLGGYFNEKLFF	TGCGCCAGCAGCCTCGGGGGATACTTTAATGAAAAACTGTTTTTT
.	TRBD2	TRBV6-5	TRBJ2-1	CASSYSGARRDEQFF	TGTGCCAGCAGTTATAGCGGGGCCCGGAGGGATGAGCAGTTCTTC
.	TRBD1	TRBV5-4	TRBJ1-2	CASSLGQGAPVGGYTF	TGTGCCAGCAGCTTGGGACAGGGGGCGCCAGTCGGGGGCTACACCTTC
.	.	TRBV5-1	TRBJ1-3	CASSLSGFGNTIYF	TGCGCCAGCAGCTTATCAGGCTTTGGAAACACCATATATTTT
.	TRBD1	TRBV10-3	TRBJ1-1	CATKAPRPGQGANTEAFF	TGTGCCACTAAGGCCCCTCGCCCGGGACAGGGGGCTAACACTGAAGCTTTCTTT
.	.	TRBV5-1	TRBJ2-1	CASSLALSGDEQFF	TGCGCCAGCAGCTTGGCCTTGAGCGGTGATGAGCAGTTCTTC
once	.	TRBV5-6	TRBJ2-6	CASSARDTGANVLTF	TGTGCCAGCAGCGCCCGGGACACTGGGGCCAACGTCCTGACTTTC
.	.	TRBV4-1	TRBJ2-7	CASSQESVTYEQYF	TGCGCCAGCAGCCAAGAGTCGGTTACCTACGAGCAGTACTTC
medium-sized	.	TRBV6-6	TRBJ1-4	CASWLGEKLFF	TGTGCCAGCTGGCTGGGCGAAAAACTGTTTTTT
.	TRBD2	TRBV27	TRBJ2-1	CASSLRLAGGYEQFF	TGTGCCAGCAGTTTAAGACTAGCGGGGGGCTATGAGCAGTTCTTC
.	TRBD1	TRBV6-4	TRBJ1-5	CASSPPGQGNQPQHF	TGTGCCAGCAGCCCACCGGGACAGGGCAATCAGCCCCAGCATTTT
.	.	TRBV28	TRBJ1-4	CASSTKWTANEKLFF	TGTGCCAGCAGCACCAAATGGACAGCTAATGAAAAACTGTTTTTT
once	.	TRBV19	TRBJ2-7	CATTRQVPSYEQYF	TGTGCCACAACCCGACAGGTCCCCTCCTACGAGCAGTACTTC
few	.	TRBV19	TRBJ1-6	CASSYSSYNSPLHF	TGTGCCAGTAGCTACAGCTCTTATAATTCACCCCTCCACTTT
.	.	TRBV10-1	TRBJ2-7	CAGFGSYEQYF	TGCGCCGGCTTTGGGAGTTACGAGCAGTACTTC